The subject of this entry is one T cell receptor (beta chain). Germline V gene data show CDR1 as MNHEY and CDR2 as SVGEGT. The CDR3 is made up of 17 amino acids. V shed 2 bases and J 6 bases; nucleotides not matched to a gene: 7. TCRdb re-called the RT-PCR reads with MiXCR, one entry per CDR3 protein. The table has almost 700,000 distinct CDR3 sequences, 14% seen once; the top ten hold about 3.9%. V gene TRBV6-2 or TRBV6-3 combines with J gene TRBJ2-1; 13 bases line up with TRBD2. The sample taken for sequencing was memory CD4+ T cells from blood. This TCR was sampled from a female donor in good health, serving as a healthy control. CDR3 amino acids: CASSYARTSGRGNEQFF. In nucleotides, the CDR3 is TGTGCCAGCAGTTACGCACGGACTAGCGGGAGAGGCAATGAGCAGTTCTTC.